This T cell receptor beta chain was captured in a study of T-cell memory formation after mild COVID-19. MiXCR was run by TCRdb on the 5' RACE reads, yielding one entry per CDR3 protein. The repertoire holds roughly 250,000 distinct CDR3 sequences, with roughly 17% as singletons. CDR3 length equals 13 residues. The V and J ends lost 2 bases and 0 bases respectively, with 4 bases between them. Germline V gene sequence: CDR1 SGHRS, CDR2 YFSETQ. This clonotype was seen repeatedly, ten times or more. Sequences were obtained from PBMCs or a T cell subset sorted from them (not recorded which). This chain links TRBV5-1 with TRBJ2-3; D unresolved. This TCR was recovered from a man in his late teens or twenties who had mild COVID-19 (a few samples of this study predate the infection). Cell type and time point are not known. This chain's CDR3 is CASSLISTDTQYF. The CDR3, as DNA: TGCGCCAGCAGCTTAATCAGCACAGATACGCAGTATTTT. Variable domain in full (rest from reference TRBV5-1 and TRBJ2-3): KAGVTQTPRYLIKTRGQQVTLSCSPISGHRSVSWYQQTPGQGLQFLFEYFSETQRNKGNFPGRFSGRQFSNSRSEMNVSTLELGDSALYLCASSLISTDTQYFGPGTRLTVL.